These 10 T cell receptor beta chains were sequenced from one sample in a study of immune evolution from preneoplasia to lung adenocarcinoma. The protocol was immunoSEQ multiplex PCR, while the TCRdb copy is restricted to in-frame clones and leaves out a portion. The sample has 2,000 to 3,000 clones; about 80% are singletons. Sequenced input: FFPE lung adenocarcinoma in situ tissue. Receptors originate from a person aged 65 to 85 with lung adenocarcinoma.

This clone was seen just once. The rearrangement uses TRBV6-5 and TRBJ1-5; D may be TRBD1 (5 bases). This CDR3 contains 15 residues. Between the trimmed V and J ends, which lost 6 bases and 0 bases, there was a span of 12 bases. Per the germline V gene, CDR1 is MNHEY and CDR2 is SVGAGI. The chain's CDR3 is CASSLTAYSNQPQHF. CDR3 nucleotide sequence: TGTGCCAGCAGCCTGACAGCTTATAGCAATCAGCCCCAGCATTTT.

The gene calls are TRBV19 and TRBJ1-3, with D tentatively TRBD1 (5 bases). V was cut by 7 bases and J by 4 bases, with 23 bases left in between. The CDR3 extends over 17 amino acids. The germline CDR1 and CDR2 sequences are LNHDA and SQIVND (reference sequence). CDR3: CASTPPGTRAGGNTIYF. The CDR3 DNA follows: TGTGCCAGTACCCCGCCCGGGACGCGTGCCGGCGGAAACACCATATATTTT.

The chain has TRBV6-5 and TRBJ2-1; D is possibly TRBD2 (6 bases). CDR1 MNHEY and CDR2 SVGAGI come from the germline V gene. The CDR3 has 15 amino acids. The V end lost 2 bases, the J end lost 0 bases, and 8 bases lay between the germline ends. The CDR3 protein is CASSYERVSYNEQFF. CDR3 bases: TGTGCCAGCAGTTACGAGCGGGTCTCCTACAATGAGCAGTTCTTC.

The chain joins TRBV7-9 to TRBJ1-4; D not certain. The V gene lost 5 bases and the J gene lost 8 bases, with 18 bases spanning the gap. The CDR3 extends over 15 amino acids. Germline CDR1 and CDR2: SEHNR and FQNEAQ (reference sequence). The chain's CDR3 is CASSPSGFLGEKLFF. CDR3 bases: TGTGCCAGCAGCCCATCGGGGTTCCTAGGGGAAAAACTGTTTTTT.

This chain joins TRBV28 and TRBJ1-4; 11 nucleotides match TRBD1. With 5 bases clipped from V and 8 bases from J, the junction kept 4 bases outside the gene matches. The germline V gene encodes CDR1 MDHEN and CDR2 SYDVKM. The CDR3 extends over 14 amino acids. Written as DNA, the CDR3 is TGTGCCAGCAGTGGGACAGGGGGACGGGAAAAACTGTTTTTT. Protein: CASSGTGGREKLFF.

The chain joins TRBV11-2 to TRBJ1-4; a possible D gene is TRBD1 (6 bases). Germline values: CDR1 SGHAT, CDR2 FQNNGV. V gave up 0 bases and J gave up 7 bases, with 12 bases separating them. This CDR3 has 15 residues. In DNA, the CDR3 is TGTGCCAGCAGCTTAGAACCAGGGGCTCGTGAAAAACTGTTTTTT. This encodes CASSLEPGAREKLFF.

The chain employs TRBV5-1 and TRBJ2-7, with D possibly TRBD2 on 5 matching bases. This CDR3 is built from 15 residues. Deletions cut 0 bases from V and 2 bases from J, with 12 bases between. CDR1 is SGHRS and CDR2 is YFSETQ in the germline V gene. CDR3 coding DNA: TGCGCCAGCAGCTTGGACTTGGGAGTCGCCTACGAGCAGTACTTC. It translates to CASSLDLGVAYEQYF.

In its sample, this clone was seen a few times. V gene TRBV6-5 combines with J gene TRBJ2-5, with D maybe TRBD2 (5 bases). The CDR3 sequence is 14 residues long. The germline V gene has CDR1 MNHEY and CDR2 SVGAGI. Trimming stripped 2 bases from V and 5 bases from J, with 12 bases between. CDR3 sequence: CASSYKAGGETQYF. The CDR3 nucleotides read TGTGCCAGCAGTTACAAAGCTGGCGGGGAGACCCAGTACTTC.

The rearrangement links TRBV18 to TRBJ1-5, with unresolved D. Per germline, CDR1 KGHSH and CDR2 LQKENI. The CDR3 loop spans 15 amino acids. V shed 3 bases and J shed 2 bases, with 11 bases lying between them. CDR3 in DNA: TGTGCCAGCTCACCCTACCGACAAGGCAATCAGCCCCAGCATTTT. Its protein product is CASSPYRQGNQPQHF.

The chain uses TRBV19 and TRBJ1-2, with D possibly matching TRBD1 (5 bases). There are 14 residues in the CDR3. Trimming left V 1 base short and J 4 bases short, with 10 bases between. Germline CDR1 LNHDA, CDR2 SQIVND (reference sequence). DNA for the CDR3: TGTGCCAGTAGTATAGTACAGGATGTCTATGGCTACACCTTC. Its translation: CASSIVQDVYGYTF.